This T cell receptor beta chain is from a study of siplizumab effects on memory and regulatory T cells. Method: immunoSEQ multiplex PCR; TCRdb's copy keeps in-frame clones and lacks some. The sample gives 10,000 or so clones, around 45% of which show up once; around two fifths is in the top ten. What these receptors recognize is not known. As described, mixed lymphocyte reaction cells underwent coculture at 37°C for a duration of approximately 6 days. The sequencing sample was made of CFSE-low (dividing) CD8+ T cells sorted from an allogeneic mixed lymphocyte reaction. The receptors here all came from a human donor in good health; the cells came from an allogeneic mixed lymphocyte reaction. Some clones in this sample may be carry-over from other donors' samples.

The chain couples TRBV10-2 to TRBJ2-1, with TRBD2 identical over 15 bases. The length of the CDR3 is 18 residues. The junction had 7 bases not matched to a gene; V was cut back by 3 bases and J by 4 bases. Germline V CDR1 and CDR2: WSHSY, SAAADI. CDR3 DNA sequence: TGCGCCAGCAGTGATGGACTAGCGGGAGGGCCGGGGTACAATGAGCAGTTCTTC. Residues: CASSDGLAGGPGYNEQFF.